The rows below give T cell receptor beta chains drawn from one sample of a study of PD-L1 blockade in urothelial cancer. TCRdb's table, derived via immunoSEQ multiplex PCR, lists solely in-frame clones and lacks some. The table includes roughly 46,000 clones, roughly 88% detected once. The source was PBMCs, collected around atezolizumab (anti-PD-L1) treatment. These receptors all stem from a man aged 45 to 65 with urothelial cancer. CDR3s leave out the opening cysteine and the closing phenylalanine or tryptophan. A D gene is named only where the DNA matches it firmly.

TRBD2 TRBJ2-7 TRBV6-1 ASSDSRGGAYEQY
- TRBJ2-3 TRBV5-6 ASSLGVRKTDTQY
- TRBJ1-5 TRBV18 ASSPTTAGSNQPQH
TRBD1 TRBJ2-7 TRBV10-1 ASSANRDRVPEQY
TRBD1 TRBJ2-5 TRBV10-1 ASSLGQGAPQETQY
TRBD2 TRBJ2-7 TRBV6-1 ASSEAVRASGYEQY
TRBD2 TRBJ2-5 TRBV5-4 ASASGYQETQY
TRBD1 TRBJ2-7 TRBV29-1 SVRDSSYEQY
- TRBJ1-2 TRBV5-1 ASSLEVGRVGYT
- TRBJ1-5 TRBV4-3 ASSLKLIGQPQH
TRBD1 TRBJ1-5 TRBV6-6 ASSWVQGGNQPQH
TRBD1 TRBJ2-3 TRBV6-5 ASSYLGGAGTDTQY
- TRBJ1-3 TRBV9 ASSPGGRNSGNTIY
- TRBJ2-1 TRBV28 ASSPRNEQF
TRBD1 TRBJ2-7 TRBV23-1 ASSHEGQGSSYEQY
- TRBJ2-7 TRBV6-5 ASSYSTDTSEQY
TRBD2 TRBJ2-2 TRBV5-6 ASSFLAGGYTGELF
- TRBJ2-7 TRBV30 ACPRGRGSS
- TRBJ2-5 TRBV4-3 ASSPGGNIQETQY
- TRBJ1-1 TRBV5-6 ASSSEADLNTEAF
TRBD1 TRBJ1-2 TRBV6-5 ASSSDRPSHGYT
- TRBJ2-7 TRBV4-1 ASSQVSNSYEQY
TRBD1 TRBJ1-4 TRBV14 ASSRDRTTTNEKLF
TRBD1 TRBJ2-4 TRBV19 ASSRTGGATKNIQY
- TRBJ1-2 TRBV29-1 SASREHGYT
TRBD2 TRBJ2-7 TRBV7-2 ASSLARVSGDYEQY
- TRBJ1-5 TRBV2 ASSGRGGNQPQH
- TRBJ2-3 TRBV9 ASSGFQSAINSDTQY